Many counts were recorded for the clone carrying this TCR beta chain. Its target is not known. TCR alpha and beta CDR3 regions were amplified from RNA using iRepertoire nested multiplex PCR. One-step reverse transcription and amplification started from approximately 100-400 ng of tissue mRNA or PBMC total RNA. TCRdb passed the multiplex PCR reads through MiXCR, listing each CDR3 protein once. Here the sample spans around 170,000 distinct CDR3 sequences, around 42% being singletons. This entry is derived from a study of glioma-infiltrating T cells. The V and J ends lost 3 bases and 3 bases respectively, with 15 bases between them. There are 15 residues in the CDR3. Germline V gene sequence: CDR1 MDHEN, CDR2 SYDVKM. General observations from the study: Non-neoplastic patients had below-expected tissue-blood divergence, while all gliomas exceeded expectation. Tissue and blood shared very few CDR3 sequences.

This clonotype originated in a human donor with low-grade glioma or glioblastoma, undergoing nonglioma brain surgery, or in good health (not recorded which). The sequenced sample consisted of glioma tissue, nonneoplastic brain tissue, or PBMCs (not recorded which). J is TRBJ2-7 and V is TRBV28; no firm D call. The CDR3: CASSFGGVGIYEQYF. Written as DNA, the CDR3 is TGTGCCAGCAGTTTTGGTGGAGTAGGAATCTACGAGCAGTACTTC.